The 24 T cell receptor beta chains given below trace back to one sample, sequenced in a study of PD-L1 blockade in urothelial cancer. Clones were read by immunoSEQ multiplex PCR, and TCRdb kept only the in-frame ones, dropping some. The data contain about 120,000 clones, around 88% of them singletons. Time point defined: peripheral blood 6 weeks after treatment start. The sample in question was PBMCs, obtained around atezolizumab (anti-PD-L1) treatment. These receptor sequences come from a man in his sixties with urothelial cancer.

V and J are TRBV19 and TRBJ2-1; D is unclear. The germline V gene encodes CDR1 LNHDA and CDR2 SQIVND (reference sequence). V lost 1 base to trimming and J lost 2 bases, with 9 bases between them. The CDR3 spans 15 residues. The CDR3 sequence: CASSIATVTYNEQFF. The CDR3 bases are TGTGCCAGTAGTATAGCGACTGTGACCTACAATGAGCAGTTCTTC.

The chain links TRBV4-1 to TRBJ2-5; possibly TRBD1 for D (5 bases). The CDR3 is made up of 14 amino acids. Trimming pared 4 bases from V and 7 bases from J, leaving 16 bases between. Per germline, CDR1 MGHRA and CDR2 YSYEKL. CDR3 sequence: CASSRDSLGTTQYF. CDR3 bases: TGCGCCAGCAGCCGCGACAGCCTAGGCACGACCCAGTACTTC.

The J gene is TRBJ1-3, the V gene TRBV30; D is perhaps TRBD1 (5 bases). From germline, CDR1 is GTSNPN and CDR2 SVGIG (reference sequence). The CDR3 has 12 amino acids. V was shortened by 8 bases and J by 0 bases, with 8 bases between the two germline ends. The CDR3 protein is CAGTFSGNTIYF. CDR3 DNA sequence: TGTGCCGGGACCTTCTCTGGAAACACCATATATTTT.

This chain uses TRBV5-4 with TRBJ2-6, with TRBD1 matching over 8 bases. The CDR3 runs to 20 residues. The V gene end was trimmed by 4 bases and the J gene end by 4 bases; junction bases not matched to a gene: 19. Germline CDR1 SGHNT, CDR2 YYREEE (reference sequence). The CDR3 region is CASSLPQGQASSGGANVLTF. The CDR3 nucleotides are TGTGCCAGCAGCCTACCCCAGGGACAGGCTTCTTCGGGAGGGGCCAACGTCCTGACTTTC.

CDR3 in DNA: TGTGCCAGCAGCCCCCTATCTTCGAACACCGGGGAGCTGTTTTTT. Its protein product is CASSPLSSNTGELFF. V is TRBV7-8 and J is TRBJ2-2; unclear D gene. This CDR3 has 15 residues. Germline V CDR1 and CDR2: SGHVS, FQNEAQ. The V end lost 5 bases, the J end lost 0 bases, and 10 bases lay between the germline ends.

The V and J genes are TRBV6-5 and TRBJ2-4, with D possibly matching TRBD1 (5 bases). Germline CDR1 MNHEY, CDR2 SVGAGI. Trimming left V 2 bases short and J 4 bases short, with 12 bases between. This CDR3 contains 15 residues. The CDR3 protein is CASSYLVGQKNIQYF. The CDR3 DNA sequence: TGTGCCAGCAGTTACCTCGTGGGGCAGAAAAACATTCAGTACTTC.

The genes are TRBV7-9 and TRBJ2-7; possibly TRBD1 for D (6 bases). The V end lost 0 bases, the J end lost 7 bases, and 10 bases lay between the germline ends. The V gene's germline CDR1 is SEHNR and CDR2 FQNEAQ (reference sequence). This CDR3 comprises 13 residues. The CDR3 nucleotides are TGTGCCAGCAGCTTAGCGCAAGGGGGTGAGCAGTACTTC. This sequence encodes CASSLAQGGEQYF.

The chain combines TRBV7-2 with TRBJ2-7, with 9 nucleotides matching TRBD1. CDR3 length: 15 residues. CDR1 SGHTA and CDR2 FQGNSA come from the germline V gene. With 5 bases clipped from V and 2 bases from J, the junction kept 7 bases outside the gene matches. The CDR3 region is CASSIQQGAPYEQYF. The DNA of the CDR3 is TGTGCCAGCAGCATACAACAGGGGGCCCCCTACGAGCAGTACTTC.

The chain recombines TRBV5-1 with TRBJ2-7; 11 nucleotides match TRBD1. V shed 7 bases, J shed 6 bases, and the junction held 3 bases outside the gene matches. The CDR3 runs to 12 residues. CDR1 and CDR2 (germline): SGHRS, YFSETQ. The CDR3 DNA is TGCGCCAGCTCCGGGACAGGGGGCGAGCAGTACTTC. Amino acid sequence: CASSGTGGEQYF.

The V and J genes are TRBV7-8 and TRBJ2-7; 7 nucleotides agree with TRBD1. Germline values: CDR1 SGHVS, CDR2 FQNEAQ. CDR3 length equals 13 residues. The trim removed 4 bases at V and 5 bases at J, leaving 5 bases unmatched. The CDR3 protein is CASSSTGFDEQYF. The DNA for the CDR3 is TGTGCCAGCAGCTCGACAGGGTTCGACGAGCAGTACTTC.

This clone has just a few counts. This sequence joins TRBV28 and TRBJ2-3, with TRBD1 as a possible D gene (6 bases). Trimming removed 6 bases at V and 6 bases at J, with 19 bases between. This CDR3 has 15 residues. Germline CDR1 MDHEN, CDR2 SYDVKM. CDR3 DNA: TGTGCCAGCAGGCCCGGGACACCCTTTGGGGATACGCAGTATTTT. Amino acid sequence: CASRPGTPFGDTQYF.

V is TRBV9 and J is TRBJ2-2; TRBD1 matches at 7 bases. V shed 4 bases and J 6 bases; nucleotides not matched to a gene: 9. The CDR3 is made up of 15 amino acids. Germline V lookup: CDR1 SGDLS, CDR2 YYNGEE. The CDR3 region is CASSSQGVIAGELFF. The CDR3 DNA sequence: TGTGCCAGCAGCTCCCAGGGGGTAATTGCCGGGGAGCTGTTTTTT.

This clone was seen a single time. J is TRBJ2-7 and V is TRBV9; TRBD2 might be the D (6 bases). Per the germline V gene, CDR1 is SGDLS and CDR2 is YYNGEE. This CDR3 spans 15 amino acids. V lost 0 bases, J lost 2 bases, and 12 bases lay in between. CDR3 residues: CASSVADSGTYEQYF. The CDR3 bases are TGTGCCAGCAGCGTAGCGGATAGCGGCACCTACGAGCAGTACTTC.

The chain recombines TRBV27 with TRBJ2-7, with TRBD1 matching 8 bases. The CDR3 loop spans 14 amino acids. Germline loops: CDR1 MNHEY, CDR2 SMNVEV (reference sequence). The J segment lost 1 base and the V segment lost 5 bases, leaving 4 bases of the junction unmatched. The chain's CDR3 is CASSPRDRSYEQYF. For the CDR3, the DNA is TGTGCCAGCAGTCCGCGGGACAGGTCCTACGAGCAGTACTTC.

The chain joins TRBV5-6 to TRBJ2-5; the match to TRBD1 covers 8 bases. CDR1 and CDR2 (germline): SGHDT, YYEEEE. The length of the CDR3 is 13 residues. The junction had 6 bases not matched to a gene; V was cut back by 4 bases and J by 7 bases. CDR3 coding DNA: TGTGCCAGCAGCCTATGGACAGGGCGGACCCAGTACTTC. Protein sequence: CASSLWTGRTQYF.

The J gene is TRBJ1-5, the V gene TRBV30; no reliable D call. Germline V gene data show CDR1 as GTSNPN and CDR2 as SVGIG (reference sequence). The CDR3 covers 15 residues. The V gene lost 2 bases and the J gene lost 4 bases, with 15 bases spanning the gap. This CDR3 is CAWSTLGRTNQPQHF. CDR3 nucleotide sequence: TGTGCCTGGAGTACCCTCGGACGGACTAATCAGCCCCAGCATTTT.

In this sample, this clone turned up once. V is TRBV5-4 and J is TRBJ2-3; 8 bases agree with TRBD2. J was trimmed by 6 bases and V by 0 bases; bases with no gene match: 6. The CDR3 has 15 amino acids. Germline-derived CDR1 and CDR2 are SGHNT and YYREEE (reference sequence). The CDR3: CASSLAAGGYDTQYF. CDR3 nucleotide sequence: TGTGCCAGCAGCTTGGCGGCGGGGGGCTACGATACGCAGTATTTT.

This sequence joins TRBV6-5 and TRBJ2-3; 10 bases align to TRBD1. This CDR3 spans 15 amino acids. In germline, CDR1 is MNHEY, CDR2 SVGAGI. J lost 3 bases, V lost 5 bases, and 5 bases had no gene match. CDR3 amino acids: CASSPGTGVTDTQYF. CDR3 DNA sequence: TGTGCCAGCAGTCCCGGGACAGGGGTGACAGATACGCAGTATTTT.

The chain recombines TRBV7-2 with TRBJ2-3, with D maybe TRBD2 (7 bases). CDR3 length equals 15 residues. The ends were cut back, 1 base at V and 1 base at J, with 9 bases in the middle. Germline CDR1 is SGHTA and CDR2 is FQGNSA. The CDR3 DNA follows: TGTGCCAGCAGCTTAGAGGGGGGGCGCACAGATACGCAGTATTTT. Translated: CASSLEGGRTDTQYF. Together with reference TRBV7-2 and TRBJ2-3, the CDR3 gives the full variable domain: GAGVSQSPSNKVTEKGKDVELRCDPISGHTALYWYRQSLGQGLEFLIYFQGNSAPDKSGLPSDRFSAERTGGSVSTLTIQRTQQEDSAVYLCASSLEGGRTDTQYFGPGTRLTVL.

With respect to this clone: In the same sample, other DNA sequences code for this CDR3. The rearrangement links TRBV7-9 to TRBJ2-1; 9 bases agree with TRBD2. CDR1 is SEHNR, CDR2 FQNEAQ, per germline (reference sequence). The trim removed 3 bases at V and 4 bases at J, leaving 4 bases unmatched. The CDR3 runs to 15 residues. As DNA, the CDR3 is TGTGCCAGCAGCTTGGGGCGGGGGGGATACAATGAGCAGTTCTTC. Its protein is CASSLGRGGYNEQFF.

J is TRBJ1-6 and V is TRBV19; no reliable D call. CDR3 length equals 18 residues. V lost 1 base to trimming and J lost 0 bases, with 13 bases between them. Germline V gene lookup returns CDR1 LNHDA and CDR2 SQIVND (reference sequence). The CDR3 DNA is TGTGCCAGTAGTATAGTTCCCAGGTCAAGCTCCTATAATTCACCCCTCCACTTT. Its protein is CASSIVPRSSSYNSPLHF.

This clone appeared a single time. This chain joins TRBV6-5 and TRBJ1-4; a possible D gene is TRBD1 (5 bases). The germline V gene has CDR1 MNHEY and CDR2 SVGAGI. The CDR3 has 14 residues. Trimming cost V 5 bases and J 7 bases, with 14 bases left between them. The DNA for the CDR3 is TGTGCCAGCAGTAGATCACAGGCTATTGAAAAACTGTTTTTT. This encodes CASSRSQAIEKLFF.

J is TRBJ2-3 and V is TRBV30; a weak D match, TRBD1 (6 bases). The CDR3 is 15 amino acids. Germline V CDR1 and CDR2: GTSNPN, SVGIG (reference sequence). Trimming stripped 8 bases from V and 4 bases from J, with 22 bases between. The CDR3: CARGGPDLGPDTQYF. The DNA of the CDR3 is TGTGCCAGAGGGGGACCCGACCTCGGGCCAGATACGCAGTATTTT.

The V and J genes are TRBV29-1 and TRBJ2-5, with D possibly TRBD2 on 5 matching bases. V shed 6 bases and J shed 4 bases, with 12 bases lying between them. The length of the CDR3 is 12 residues. The germline V gene has CDR1 SQVTM and CDR2 ANQGSEA. In DNA form, the CDR3 reads TGCAGCGTGGAGGCGGCTGGAGAGACCCAGTACTTC. This codes for CSVEAAGETQYF.